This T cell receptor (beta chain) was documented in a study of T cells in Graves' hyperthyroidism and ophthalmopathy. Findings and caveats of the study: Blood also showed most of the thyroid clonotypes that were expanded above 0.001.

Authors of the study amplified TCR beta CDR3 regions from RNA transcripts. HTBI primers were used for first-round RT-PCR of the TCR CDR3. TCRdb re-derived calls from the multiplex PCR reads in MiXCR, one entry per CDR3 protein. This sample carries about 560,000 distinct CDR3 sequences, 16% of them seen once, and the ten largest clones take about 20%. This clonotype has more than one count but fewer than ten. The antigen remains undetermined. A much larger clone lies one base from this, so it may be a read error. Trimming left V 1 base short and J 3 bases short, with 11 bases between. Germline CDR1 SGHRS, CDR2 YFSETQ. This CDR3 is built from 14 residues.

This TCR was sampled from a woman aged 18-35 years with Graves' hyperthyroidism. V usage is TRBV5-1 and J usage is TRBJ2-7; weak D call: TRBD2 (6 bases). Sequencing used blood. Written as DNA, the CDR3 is TGCGCCAGCAGCTTGAACGGTAGCGGCTACGAGCAGTACTTC. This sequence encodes CASSLNGSGYEQYF.